This entry lists 13 T cell receptor beta chains sequenced from one sample in a study of T cell responses to AZD1222 COVID-19 vaccine. Sequenced by immunoSEQ multiplex PCR; TCRdb stores in-frame clones only, minus some. The profile shows approximately 160,000 clones, about 91% of them singletons. The input for sequencing was peripheral blood, taken on day 0 of AZD1222 vaccination. These TCRs come from an adult in good health.

This rearrangement joins TRBV30 to TRBJ1-1; TRBD1 might be the D (6 bases). The CDR3 covers 14 residues. Germline V lookup: CDR1 GTSNPN, CDR2 SVGIG (reference sequence). Trimming removed 2 bases from V and 4 bases from J, with 14 bases in between. DNA of the CDR3: TGTGCCTGGAGTAGGGGGGCGGGTGGCACTGAAGCTTTCTTT. It specifies CAWSRGAGGTEAFF.

The chain recombines TRBV4-3 with TRBJ1-1; no reliable D call. V was pared by 1 base and J by 2 bases, with 11 bases between. Germline V gene lookup returns CDR1 LGHNA and CDR2 YSLEER. The CDR3 runs to 15 residues. This CDR3 reads CASSQGRASNTEAFF. The CDR3 nucleotides are TGCGCCAGCAGCCAAGGTCGGGCTTCAAACACTGAAGCTTTCTTT.

The chain uses TRBV13 and TRBJ1-1; 8 bases line up with TRBD1. V shed 2 bases and J 9 bases; nucleotides not matched to a gene: 5. CDR1 and CDR2 from the germline V gene are PRHDT and FYEKMQ (reference sequence). The CDR3 runs to 13 residues. CDR3 residues: CASSLYRGSQAFF. CDR3 sequence (DNA): TGTGCCAGCAGCTTATACAGGGGGAGTCAAGCTTTCTTT.

The chain links TRBV19 to TRBJ2-1, with TRBD2 as a possible D gene (5 bases). The CDR3 extends over 17 amino acids. V dropped 5 bases and J dropped 0 bases, with 17 bases sitting between them. Germline CDR1 and CDR2: LNHDA and SQIVND (reference sequence). The CDR3 spells CASSLAASSISYNEQFF. The DNA of the CDR3 is TGTGCCAGTAGTCTAGCAGCCAGCTCAATCTCCTACAATGAGCAGTTCTTC.

The chain combines TRBV9 with TRBJ2-7, with D unclear. Germline V gene lookup returns CDR1 SGDLS and CDR2 YYNGEE. This CDR3 comprises 13 residues. Trimming shortened V by 0 bases and J by 10 bases, and 14 bases separated the two germline ends. This chain's CDR3 is CASSVDGSAFQYF. For the CDR3, the DNA is TGTGCCAGCAGCGTAGACGGTTCAGCGTTTCAGTACTTC.

CDR3 nucleotides: TGTGCCAGCAACGGAGTAGGGCAGGGGAATGGCTACACCTTC. It yields the protein CASNGVGQGNGYTF. The chain carries TRBV28 and TRBJ1-2; D possibly corresponds to TRBD1 (6 bases). The V gene lost 7 bases and the J gene lost 6 bases, with 18 bases spanning the gap. The CDR3 spans 14 residues. CDR1 and CDR2 (germline): MDHEN, SYDVKM.

The chain links TRBV12-3 or TRBV12-4 to TRBJ1-1; no definite D call. V lost 7 bases and J 5 bases, leaving 14 bases between the germline ends. This CDR3 contains 13 residues. The CDR3 DNA reads TGTGCCAGCAACGGACTAAGGGAGACTGAAGCTTTCTTT. It specifies CASNGLRETEAFF.

This clone was detected only once. This sequence joins TRBV5-1 and TRBJ1-6; D ambiguous. V gave up 4 bases and J gave up 6 bases, with 17 bases separating them. CDR1 is SGHRS and CDR2 is YFSETQ in the germline V gene. This CDR3 has 16 amino acids. CDR3 sequence (DNA): TGCGCCAGCAGCCCTTCGAGAGACATAAGTAATTCACCCCTCCACTTT. Its protein product is CASSPSRDISNSPLHF.

This clone was counted a single time. The chain recombines TRBV15 with TRBJ1-4; D possibly corresponds to TRBD1 (5 bases). Germline V gene sequence: CDR1 LNHNV, CDR2 YYDKDF (reference sequence). The ends were cut back, 3 bases at V and 8 bases at J, with 16 bases in the middle. The CDR3 extends over 15 amino acids. CDR3 nucleotides: TGTGCCACCAGCAGTACAGGCGATGCGGCGGAAAAACTGTTTTTT. Amino acid sequence: CATSSTGDAAEKLFF.

V usage is TRBV6-1 and J usage is TRBJ2-7; TRBD1 matches 9 bases. With 4 bases clipped from V and 7 bases from J, the junction kept 14 bases outside the gene matches. This CDR3 has 16 residues. Germline CDR1 and CDR2: MNHNS and SASEGT. The DNA of the CDR3 is TGTGCCAGCAGTGTCAGAACCACAGGGGGCCGGTGGGAGCAGTACTTC. Its protein product is CASSVRTTGGRWEQYF.

The gene calls are TRBV30 and TRBJ1-1, with D unclear. There are 14 residues in the CDR3. V shed 0 bases and J shed 1 base, with 9 bases lying between them. Per germline, CDR1 GTSNPN and CDR2 SVGIG (reference sequence). The CDR3 DNA is TGTGCCTGGAGTGTAAACAGCCCGAACACTGAAGCTTTCTTT. Encoded protein: CAWSVNSPNTEAFF.

The CDR3 sequence: CASSFGTSGYYEQYF. As DNA, the CDR3 is TGTGCCAGCAGTTTTGGGACTAGCGGTTACTACGAGCAGTACTTC. The chain is built from TRBV28 and TRBJ2-7; TRBD2 matches 11 bases. After removal of 3 bases from V and 3 bases from J, the junction contained 4 bases not matched to a gene. CDR3 size: 15 residues. CDR1 and CDR2 (germline): MDHEN, SYDVKM.

The V call is TRBV9, the J call TRBJ2-1; D is possibly TRBD1 or TRBD2 (5 bases each). V was shortened by 1 base and J by 9 bases, with 17 bases between the two germline ends. Looked up from germline, CDR1 is SGDLS and CDR2 is YYNGEE. This CDR3 is built from 15 residues. The CDR3 bases are TGTGCCAGCAGCGTAAGGGGACGCCCATCTACTGAGCAGTTCTTC. As protein: CASSVRGRPSTEQFF.